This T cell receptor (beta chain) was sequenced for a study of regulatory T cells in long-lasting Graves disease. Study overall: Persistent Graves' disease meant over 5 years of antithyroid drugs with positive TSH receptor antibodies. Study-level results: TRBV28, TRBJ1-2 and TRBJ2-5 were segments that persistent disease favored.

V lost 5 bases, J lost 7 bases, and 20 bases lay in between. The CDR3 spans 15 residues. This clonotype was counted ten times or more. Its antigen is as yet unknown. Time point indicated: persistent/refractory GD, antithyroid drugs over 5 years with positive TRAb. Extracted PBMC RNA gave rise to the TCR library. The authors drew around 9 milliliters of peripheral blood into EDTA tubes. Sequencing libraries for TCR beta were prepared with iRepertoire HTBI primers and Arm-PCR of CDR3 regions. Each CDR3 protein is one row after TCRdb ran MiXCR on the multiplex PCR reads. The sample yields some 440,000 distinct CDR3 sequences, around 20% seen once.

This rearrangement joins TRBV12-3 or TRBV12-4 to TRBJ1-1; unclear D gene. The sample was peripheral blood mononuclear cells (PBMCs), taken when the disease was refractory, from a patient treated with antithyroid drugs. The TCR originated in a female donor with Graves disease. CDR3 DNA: TGTGCCAGCAGTCTCGGACCGGTCCAAATGGTTGAAGCTTTCTTT. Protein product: CASSLGPVQMVEAFF.